The TCR beta chain described here comes from a study of shared clonotypes between healthy human individuals. The CDR3 covers 14 residues. Germline loops: CDR1 SEHNR, CDR2 FQNEAQ (reference sequence). V dropped 5 bases and J dropped 3 bases, with 13 bases sitting between them. Clones were sequenced by immunoSEQ multiplex PCR, and TCRdb holds only the in-frame ones, with some missing. The sample has roughly 650,000 clones; 97% are singletons. This receptor was obtained from a woman aged 25 to 45 in good health. This chain connects TRBV7-9 to TRBJ1-2; D is possibly TRBD1 (5 bases). The sample taken for sequencing was naive CD4+ T cells sorted from blood. As for subset: CD45RA+ positively selected. CDR3 amino acids: CASSVQEFYYGYTF. The CDR3 DNA sequence: TGTGCCAGCAGCGTACAGGAGTTTTACTATGGCTACACCTTC.